The clone carrying this TCR beta chain was counted a few times. Between the trimmed V and J ends, which lost 1 base and 7 bases, there was a span of 5 bases. From germline, CDR1 is LGHNT and CDR2 FRNRAP. This CDR3 comprises 12 residues. Per the original data handling: From reference gene primer amplification, estimates of nucleated cell counts were derived. Sequencing was performed with immunoSEQ multiplex PCR; in TCRdb, only in-frame clones are kept and a portion is missing. That table gives V, J and clone size, and the DNA gave D and trimming. The data hold 200,000 to 250,000 clones, with approximately 87% observed a single time. The data derive from a study of blood T cell repertoires in COVID-19. Clinical history as reported by participants underpinned cohort assignment.

The chain is built from TRBV12-5 and TRBJ1-5; D gene uncertain. This clonotype originated in a woman in her fifties or sixties in a cohort exposed to, infected with or recovered from COVID-19 (not recorded which). The material sequenced was PBMCs or T cells enriched from blood (not recorded which). CDR3 protein: CASGLDGQPQHF. Written as DNA, the CDR3 is TGTGCTAGTGGTTTGGATGGCCAGCCCCAGCATTTT.